Described below is a single T cell receptor beta chain sequence and its context. The antigen is not known. This sample is part of a study of T cell responses to AZD1222 COVID-19 vaccine. Notes on the study in general: Baseline serology detected seropositivity in only 5 or 6 AZD1222 recipients.

Per germline, CDR1 SGHTA and CDR2 FQGTGA. V dropped 3 bases and J dropped 2 bases, with 8 bases sitting between them. CDR3 length: 14 amino acids. TCRdb's copy holds only in-frame clones and misses some; the assay was immunoSEQ multiplex PCR. There are over 150,000 clones in the sample; under 95% occur only once, and around 1% lies in the top ten. The sample was peripheral blood, taken 28 days after the second AZD1222 dose. The clonotype comes from an adult who received the AZD1222 COVID-19 vaccine. V and J are TRBV7-3 and TRBJ2-1; D ambiguous. CDR3 nucleotides: TGTGCCAGCAGCTTGGGTTCGACCTACAATGAGCAGTTCTTC. It is translated as CASSLGSTYNEQFF.